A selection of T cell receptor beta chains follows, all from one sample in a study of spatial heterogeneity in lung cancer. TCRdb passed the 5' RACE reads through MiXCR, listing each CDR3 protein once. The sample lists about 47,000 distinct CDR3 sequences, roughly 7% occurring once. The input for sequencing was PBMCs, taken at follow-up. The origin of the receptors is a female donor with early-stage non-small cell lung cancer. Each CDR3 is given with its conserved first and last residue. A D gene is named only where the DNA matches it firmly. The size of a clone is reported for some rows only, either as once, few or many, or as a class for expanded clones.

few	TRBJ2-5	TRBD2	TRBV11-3	TGTGCCAGCAGCTCAAGAGGCGGGGGGGCCCGGGAGACCCAGTACTTC	CASSSRGGGARETQYF
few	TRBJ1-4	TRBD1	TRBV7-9	TGTGCCAGCAGCCATGGACAGGGGGTTGAAAAACTGTTTTTT	CASSHGQGVEKLFF
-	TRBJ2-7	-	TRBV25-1	TGTGCCAGCCGGGGAGGAGGCTACGAGCAGTACTTC	CASRGGGYEQYF
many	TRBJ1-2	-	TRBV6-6	TGTGCCAGCAGAGGGGCGCAGGAAGGCTACACCTTC	CASRGAQEGYTF
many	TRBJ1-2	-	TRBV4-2	TGTGCCAGCAGCCAAGATACCAGGCAGTACTATGGCTACACCTTC	CASSQDTRQYYGYTF
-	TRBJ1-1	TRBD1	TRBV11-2	TGTGCCAGCAGCTTAGGGGGAGGGGGCTCTTCTGAAGCTTTCTTT	CASSLGGGGSSEAFF
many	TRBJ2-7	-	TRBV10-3	TGTGCCATCAGTGAAAACGGGATAGGAGGATACGAGCAGTACTTC	CAISENGIGGYEQYF
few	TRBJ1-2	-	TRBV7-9	TGTGCCAGCAGCTCCCGGACGGGTAACTATGGCTACACCTTC	CASSSRTGNYGYTF
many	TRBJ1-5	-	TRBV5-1	TGCGCCAGCAGCTTGGATGAGCAGGGCCAGCCCCAGCATTTT	CASSLDEQGQPQHF
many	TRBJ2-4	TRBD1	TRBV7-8	TGTGCCAGCAGCTCGCAAGACCCGGGACAGGGCCTAGACATTCAGTACTTC	CASSSQDPGQGLDIQYF
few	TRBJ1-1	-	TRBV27	TGTGCCAGCAGTTTATCTGGGGTTACTGAAGCTTTCTTT	CASSLSGVTEAFF
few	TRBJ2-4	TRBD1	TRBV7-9	TGTGCCAGCAGCTCCCCGGACAGGGGAAACATTCAGTACTTC	CASSSPDRGNIQYF
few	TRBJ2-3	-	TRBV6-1	TGTGCCAGCAACAGGCTAGTTGGCACAGATACGCAGTATTTT	CASNRLVGTDTQYF
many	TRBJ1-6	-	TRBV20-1	TGCAGTGCTAGAGGGGCAGGGCTTGGGGTATATAATTCACCCCTCCACTTT	CSARGAGLGVYNSPLHF
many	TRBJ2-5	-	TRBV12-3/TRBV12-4	TGTGCCAGCAGCTCCGGGACTCAAGAGACCCAGTACTTC	CASSSGTQETQYF
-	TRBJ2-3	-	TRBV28	TGTGCTACCTGGCCAGGATCACTCACAGATACGCAGTATTTT	CATWPGSLTDTQYF
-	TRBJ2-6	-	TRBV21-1	TGTGCCAGCAGCAAAGACCCCGGGACAGGGACCTCTGGGGCCAACGTCCTGACTTTC	CASSKDPGTGTSGANVLTF
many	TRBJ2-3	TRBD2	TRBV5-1	TGCGCCAGCAGCTTGGCGAGCGGGGGAAGAGATACGCAGTATTTT	CASSLASGGRDTQYF
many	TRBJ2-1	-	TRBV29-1	TGCAGCGTCCTCAGGATCGATGAGCAGTTCTTC	CSVLRIDEQFF
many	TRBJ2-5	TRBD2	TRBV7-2	TGTGCCAGCAGCGCAGTAGCGGGGGTTGAGAAGACCCAGTACTTC	CASSAVAGVEKTQYF
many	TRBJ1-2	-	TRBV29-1	TGCAGCGTGGGGAGAAGTGGTTTCTTGGGCTACACCTTC	CSVGRSGFLGYTF
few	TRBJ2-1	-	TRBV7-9	TGTGCCAGCAGCTTAGTGGGTAATGAGCAGTTCTTC	CASSLVGNEQFF
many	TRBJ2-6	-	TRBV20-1	TGCAGTGCAGGGGTTACTGGGGCCAACGTCCTGACTTTC	CSAGVTGANVLTF
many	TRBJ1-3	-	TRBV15	TGTGCCACCAGCAGGACCGGGGCACTTGGAAACACCATATATTTT	CATSRTGALGNTIYF
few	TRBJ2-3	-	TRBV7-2	TGTGCCAGCAGCTCCGGAGATATAAGCGGTACGCAGTATTTT	CASSSGDISGTQYF
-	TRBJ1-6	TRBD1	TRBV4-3	TGCGCCAGCACCCGCTTTTACCCCCGGGACAGAAATTCACCCCTCCACTTT	CASTRFYPRDRNSPLHF
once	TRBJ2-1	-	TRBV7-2	TGTGCCAGCAGCTTAGAGGCAGGTTACAATGAGCAGTTCTTC	CASSLEAGYNEQFF
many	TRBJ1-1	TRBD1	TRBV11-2	TGTGCCAGCAGCCCGCAGGGGGCCGGGAACACTGAAGCTTTCTTT	CASSPQGAGNTEAFF